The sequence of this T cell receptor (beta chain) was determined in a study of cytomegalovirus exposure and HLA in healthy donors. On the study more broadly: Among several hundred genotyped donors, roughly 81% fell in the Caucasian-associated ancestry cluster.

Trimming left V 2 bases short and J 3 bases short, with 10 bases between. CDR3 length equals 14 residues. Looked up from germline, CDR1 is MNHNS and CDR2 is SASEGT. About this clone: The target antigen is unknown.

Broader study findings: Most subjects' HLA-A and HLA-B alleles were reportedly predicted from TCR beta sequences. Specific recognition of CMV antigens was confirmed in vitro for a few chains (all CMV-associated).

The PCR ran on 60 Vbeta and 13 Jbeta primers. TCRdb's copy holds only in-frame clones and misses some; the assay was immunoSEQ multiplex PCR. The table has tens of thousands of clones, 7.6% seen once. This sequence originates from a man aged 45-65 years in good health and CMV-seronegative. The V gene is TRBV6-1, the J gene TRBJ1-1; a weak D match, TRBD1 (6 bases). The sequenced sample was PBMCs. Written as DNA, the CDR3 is TGTGCCAGCAGTGAAAGGGGGGGTGACACTGAAGCTTTCTTT. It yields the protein CASSERGGDTEAFF.